Shown below are 30 T cell receptor beta chains from a single sample sequenced in a study of T cell changes during pregnancy in multiple sclerosis. The data were produced by immunoSEQ multiplex PCR, yet TCRdb's version contains in-frame clones alone and is incomplete. This sample has some 70,000 clones, with about 91% found just once. Sequences were derived from CD8+ T cells from peripheral blood mononuclear cells, sampled before pregnancy. The receptor set was obtained from a female donor with multiple sclerosis, enrolled in a pregnancy study.

CDR3 DNA: TGTGCCGTACAGGAGGGTACCGGGGAGCTGTTTTTT. Translation gives CAVQEGTGELFF. This chain connects TRBV6-5 to TRBJ2-2, with a weak D call TRBD2 (6 bases). The CDR3 is 12 residues long. V lost 11 bases to trimming and J lost 5 bases, with 12 bases between them. Per germline, CDR1 MNHEY and CDR2 SVGAGI.

The chain employs TRBV4-1 and TRBJ1-1; possibly TRBD1 for D (5 bases). There are 15 residues in the CDR3. V lost 6 bases and J lost 4, with 18 bases in between. Germline CDR1 is MGHRA and CDR2 is YSYEKL. The CDR3 DNA reads TGCGCCAGCAGTCCCTCGCAAGGGGCACTCACTGAAGCTTTCTTT. Its translation: CASSPSQGALTEAFF.

The chain carries TRBV27 and TRBJ1-4; maybe TRBD1 (6 bases). Between the trimmed V and J ends, which lost 0 bases and 4 bases, there was a span of 12 bases. The CDR3 loop spans 16 amino acids. The germline gives CDR1 MNHEY, CDR2 SMNVEV (reference sequence). The CDR3 DNA reads TGTGCCAGCAGTTTATCGGGGGGGCGGCTTAATGAAAAACTGTTTTTT. The encoded protein is CASSLSGGRLNEKLFF.

This sequence joins TRBV27 and TRBJ1-6; 9 nucleotides line up with TRBD1. Germline lookup yields CDR1 MNHEY and CDR2 SMNVEV (reference sequence). With V trimmed by 6 bases and J by 7 bases, 7 bases remained unmatched. This CDR3 is 15 amino acids long. The CDR3 region is CASRRGTGSNSPLHF. CDR3 nucleotides: TGTGCCAGCAGGCGCGGGACAGGGTCCAATTCACCCCTCCACTTT.

This clone has a handful of counts. This chain joins TRBV6-5 and TRBJ1-5; D might be TRBD1 (5 bases). Trimming took off 6 bases at V and 3 bases at J, with 12 bases between the two ends. The CDR3 runs to 14 residues. Germline CDR1 MNHEY, CDR2 SVGAGI. The CDR3: CASSSGSLNQPQHF. The CDR3 nucleotides are TGTGCCAGCAGCTCAGGGTCCCTCAATCAGCCCCAGCATTTT.

A note on this clone: This CDR3 is also generated by other DNA sequences in the sample. The chain recombines TRBV29-1 with TRBJ2-1; 8 bases align to TRBD2. Looked up from germline, CDR1 is SQVTM and CDR2 is ANQGSEA. The CDR3 has 16 residues. V trimming: 3 bases; J trimming: 10 bases; junction bases outside the gene matches: 17. CDR3 region: CSVDMWVAGRGYEQFF. CDR3 nucleotides: TGCAGCGTTGACATGTGGGTAGCGGGGCGCGGCTACGAGCAGTTCTTC.

In regard to this clone: At the DNA level, this CDR3 is encoded by other sequences in the same sample as well. This chain joins TRBV9 and TRBJ2-3; D is uncertain. V lost 0 bases to trimming and J lost 2 bases, with 4 bases between them. This CDR3 is built from 13 residues. Germline V lookup: CDR1 SGDLS, CDR2 YYNGEE. CDR3 nucleotides: TGTGCCAGCAGCGTAGGAGACACAGATACGCAGTATTTT. Protein product: CASSVGDTDTQYF. Filled out from reference TRBV9 and TRBJ2-3, the complete variable domain reads DSGVTQTPKHLITATGQRVTLRCSPRSGDLSVYWYQQSLDQGLQFLIQYYNGEERAKGNILERFSAQQFPDLHSELNLSSLELGDSALYFCASSVGDTDTQYFGPGTRLTVL.

The V call is TRBV15, the J call TRBJ1-1; TRBD1 matches at 8 bases. Germline lookup yields CDR1 LNHNV and CDR2 YYDKDF (reference sequence). The CDR3 spans 14 residues. Unmatched junction bases numbered 5, after V lost 5 bases and J lost 3 bases. CDR3 bases: TGTGCCACCAGCGGAGGACAGGGCGACACTGAAGCTTTCTTT. This codes for CATSGGQGDTEAFF.

This rearrangement joins TRBV4-2 to TRBJ2-2; 11 bases match TRBD2. J was trimmed by 1 base and V by 4 bases; bases with no gene match: 8. The germline gives CDR1 LGHNA, CDR2 YNFKEQ. The CDR3 is made up of 18 amino acids. In nucleotides, the CDR3 is TGTGCCAGCAGCCGTAGCGGGGGGGCGTCCTTGAACACCGGGGAGCTGTTTTTT. It specifies CASSRSGGASLNTGELFF.

V gene TRBV10-2 combines with J gene TRBJ1-2, with 8 nucleotides matching TRBD1. The CDR3 contains 12 residues. Germline values: CDR1 WSHSY, CDR2 SAAADI. Trimming at V came to 10 bases and at J to 5 bases, leaving 6 bases not matched to a gene. The DNA of the CDR3 is TGCGCCACCAATGGACAGGGTTATGGCTACACCTTC. Translating it yields CATNGQGYGYTF.

The V and J genes are TRBV4-1 and TRBJ2-3; TRBD2 aligns across 8 bases. The CDR3 covers 11 residues. V dropped 11 bases and J dropped 5; count of bases not matched to a gene: 3. Germline CDR1 reads MGHRA; CDR2 reads YSYEKL. CDR3 region: CAAGGGDTQYF. In DNA, the CDR3 is TGCGCCGCGGGAGGAGGAGATACGCAGTATTTT.

The chain joins TRBV10-3 to TRBJ2-3; D perhaps matches TRBD2 (6 bases). CDR3 length: 14 residues. The V gene's germline CDR1 is ENHRY and CDR2 SYGVKD. With 2 bases removed from V and 6 bases from J, the gap between germline ends came to 12 bases. CDR3 region: CAISEPAGRDTQYF. The CDR3 nucleotides are TGTGCCATCAGTGAGCCCGCAGGGAGGGATACGCAGTATTTT.

The chain carries TRBV5-1 and TRBJ2-2; tentative D call: TRBD1 (5 bases). CDR1 is SGHRS and CDR2 is YFSETQ in the germline V gene. CDR3 length: 17 amino acids. The V and J ends lost 1 base and 2 bases respectively, with 15 bases between them. The CDR3 DNA reads as TGCGCCAGCAGCTTGTTTCCAGGGCAGTCAAACACCGGGGAGCTGTTTTTT. Protein sequence: CASSLFPGQSNTGELFF.

This chain uses TRBV28 with TRBJ2-3; 9 bases agree with TRBD1. V shed 6 bases and J 4 bases; nucleotides not matched to a gene: 5. CDR1 is MDHEN and CDR2 is SYDVKM in the germline V gene. CDR3 length equals 14 residues. This CDR3 reads CASRQTGGADTQYF. DNA for the CDR3: TGTGCCAGCAGGCAAACAGGGGGCGCAGATACGCAGTATTTT.

The chain is built from TRBV7-6 and TRBJ2-3, with 14 nucleotides matching TRBD2. Trimming removed 2 bases from V and 2 bases from J; junction bases left unmatched: 9. The CDR3 has 19 amino acids. Germline V gene sequence: CDR1 SGHVS, CDR2 FNYEAQ. In DNA form, the CDR3 reads TGTGCCAGCAGCTTACCAAAGGGACTAGCGGGGGACCTCACAGATACGCAGTATTTT. As protein: CASSLPKGLAGDLTDTQYF.

The chain recombines TRBV18 with TRBJ2-7; the D gene is possibly TRBD2 (6 bases). CDR1 and CDR2 from the germline V gene are KGHSH and LQKENI. This CDR3 is 15 amino acids long. Trimming shortened V by 6 bases and J by 2 bases, and 17 bases separated the two germline ends. In DNA, the CDR3 is TGTGCCAGCTCGGAAGAGCGGGCTTTTCCCTACGAGCAGTACTTC. Its protein is CASSEERAFPYEQYF.

This rearrangement joins TRBV9 to TRBJ2-2; D is perhaps TRBD1 (6 bases). This CDR3 is built from 13 residues. Between the trimmed V and J ends, which lost 3 bases and 6 bases, there was a span of 9 bases. CDR1 and CDR2 (germline): SGDLS, YYNGEE. The CDR3 nucleotides are TGTGCCAGCAGCGCATACAGGGCCGGGGAGCTGTTTTTT. As protein: CASSAYRAGELFF.

The gene calls are TRBV6-5 and TRBJ2-5, with 10 positions matching TRBD2. V shed 2 bases and J 3 bases; nucleotides not matched to a gene: 3. This CDR3 region has 15 residues. Germline V gives CDR1 MNHEY, CDR2 SVGAGI. CDR3 nucleotide sequence: TGTGCCAGCAGTTACCTAGCGGGGGAGAAAGAGACCCAGTACTTC. The encoded protein is CASSYLAGEKETQYF.

This chain connects TRBV15 to TRBJ1-1, with D perhaps TRBD1 (5 bases). Per germline, CDR1 LNHNV and CDR2 YYDKDF (reference sequence). The CDR3 is 13 residues long. The V gene lost 0 bases and the J gene lost 6 bases, with 8 bases spanning the gap. The CDR3 reads CATSRDREAEAFF. In DNA, the CDR3 is TGTGCCACCAGCAGAGACAGGGAGGCTGAAGCTTTCTTT.

The chain is built from TRBV19 and TRBJ2-7; 10 bases are a match to TRBD2. CDR3 length: 15 residues. J lost 4 bases, V lost 5 bases, and 8 bases had no gene match. Germline-derived CDR1 and CDR2 are LNHDA and SQIVND (reference sequence). CDR3 amino acids: CASSHPSGGAYEQYF. In nucleotides, the CDR3 is TGTGCCAGTAGTCACCCGAGCGGGGGGGCTTACGAGCAGTACTTC. Complete variable domain (other parts from reference TRBV19 and TRBJ2-7): DGGITQSPKYLFRKEGQNVTLSCEQNLNHDAMYWYRQDPGQGLRLIYYSQIVNDFQKGDIAEGYSVSREKKESFPLTVTSAQKNPTAFYLCASSHPSGGAYEQYFGPGTRLTVT.

As DNA, the CDR3 is TGTGCCAGCAGCCTAGACAGTTATAGCAATCAGCCCCAGCATTTT. Translating gives CASSLDSYSNQPQHF. The chain recombines TRBV7-6 with TRBJ1-5; TRBD1 is a possible D gene (5 bases). CDR3 length: 15 residues. CDR1 SGHVS and CDR2 FNYEAQ come from the germline V gene. The V end was cut by 5 bases, the J end by 0 bases, with 11 bases between.

The V gene is TRBV4-1, the J gene TRBJ2-2, with 7 bases lining up with TRBD1. Germline CDR1 reads MGHRA; CDR2 reads YSYEKL. The CDR3 loop spans 15 amino acids. J gave up 7 bases and V 3 bases, and 8 bases lay outside the gene matches. Here the CDR3 reads CASSHRGRWVGELFF. The CDR3 DNA reads as TGCGCCAGCAGCCATAGGGGGCGCTGGGTCGGGGAGCTGTTTTTT.

This rearrangement joins TRBV7-2 to TRBJ2-7; 13 nucleotides match TRBD2. The V gene's germline CDR1 is SGHTA and CDR2 FQGNSA. The CDR3 runs to 16 residues. The J segment lost 2 bases and the V segment lost 5 bases, leaving 6 bases of the junction unmatched. CDR3 amino acids: CASSRRLAGGPYEQYF. Written as DNA, the CDR3 is TGTGCCAGCAGCAGACGACTAGCGGGGGGTCCCTACGAGCAGTACTTC.

This chain connects TRBV19 to TRBJ2-5; 9 positions match TRBD2. Germline CDR1 is LNHDA and CDR2 is SQIVND (reference sequence). The CDR3 loop spans 15 amino acids. The trim removed 5 bases at V and 3 bases at J, leaving 7 bases unmatched. The CDR3 reads CASSLPSSGEETQYF. The CDR3 DNA follows: TGTGCCAGTAGTCTCCCCTCTAGCGGGGAAGAGACCCAGTACTTC.

This clone occurred a few times. The chain recombines TRBV4-1 with TRBJ1-5; D is possibly TRBD1 (5 bases). The CDR3 has 13 amino acids. CDR1 and CDR2 (germline): MGHRA, YSYEKL. V gave up 5 bases and J gave up 6 bases, with 11 bases separating them. The CDR3 nucleotides are TGCGCCAGCAGCTCGGACATTAGTCAGCCCCAGCATTTT. This translates into CASSSDISQPQHF.

The chain employs TRBV10-3 and TRBJ1-3, with 9 bases that match TRBD1. CDR1 and CDR2 (germline): ENHRY, SYGVKD. The CDR3 consists of 15 residues. V lost 4 bases to trimming and J lost 3 bases; unmatched junction nucleotides: 4. CDR3 sequence reads: CAISGDRAGGNTIYF. CDR3 nucleotide sequence: TGTGCCATCAGTGGGGACAGGGCGGGTGGAAACACCATATATTTT.

V gene TRBV6-6 combines with J gene TRBJ2-1; the D is unclear. With 7 bases removed from V and 2 bases from J, the gap between germline ends came to 12 bases. In germline, CDR1 is MNHNY, CDR2 SVGAGI (reference sequence). The CDR3 loop spans 14 amino acids. The CDR3 coding sequence is TGTGCCAGCAATCCCGGCGGAACCTACAATGAGCAGTTCTTC. This translates into CASNPGGTYNEQFF.

This clone was seen once. This rearrangement joins TRBV7-9 to TRBJ2-7, with 7 bases identical to TRBD1. This CDR3 comprises 14 residues. Germline assignment: CDR1 SEHNR and CDR2 FQNEAQ (reference sequence). Trimming at V came to 6 bases and at J to 5 bases, leaving 10 bases not matched to a gene. CDR3 region: CASREFQGVNEQYF. The CDR3 DNA reads TGTGCCAGCAGGGAATTCCAGGGGGTAAACGAGCAGTACTTC.

V and J are TRBV11-2 and TRBJ2-5, with no clear D. Trimming cost V 4 bases and J 5 bases, with 11 bases left between them. The CDR3 loop spans 13 amino acids. Looked up from germline, CDR1 is SGHAT and CDR2 is FQNNGV. As DNA, the CDR3 is TGTGCCAGCAGCTGGAGCGACGGCGAGACCCAGTACTTC. This gives the protein CASSWSDGETQYF.

This sequence joins TRBV7-3 and TRBJ2-7; 13 nucleotides align to TRBD2. Germline V lookup: CDR1 SGHTA, CDR2 FQGTGA. This CDR3 comprises 17 residues. The V gene end was trimmed by 0 bases and the J gene end by 5 bases; junction bases not matched to a gene: 7. DNA for the CDR3: TGTGCCAGCAGCTTAACGGCCCCGGGACTAGCGGGGCACGAGCAGTACTTC. Translating gives CASSLTAPGLAGHEQYF.